This is a list of T cell receptor beta chains from one sample in a study of blood T cells in healthy people across ages. TCRdb recomputed calls from the 5' RACE reads with MiXCR, one row per CDR3 protein. The sample gives about 1.1 million distinct CDR3 sequences, about two fifths of which show up once; about an eighth is in the top ten. Sequencing was carried out using blood. The receptors derive from a man aged 18 to 30 in good health. The CDR3 runs from the conserved cysteine through the conserved F or W. A D gene is named only where the DNA matches it firmly. Where a row states a size, it is once, few, many or the class of an expanded clone; other rows omit it.

D,J,size,V,CDR3,DNA
-,TRBJ2-7,-,TRBV27,CASSRNMGPPYNEQYF,TGTGCCAGCAGTCGCAACATGGGCCCCCCCTACAATGAGCAGTACTTC
-,TRBJ2-7,-,TRBV2,CASSYSEAYNEQYF,TGTGCCAGCAGTTATAGCGAGGCCTACAATGAGCAGTACTTC
-,TRBJ1-1,-,TRBV25-1,CASSPQGGLLNTGAFF,TGTGCCAGCAGTCCCCAAGGGGGGCTCTTGAACACTGGGGCTTTCTTT
-,TRBJ1-1,-,TRBV30,CAWSGSNTEAFF,TGTGCCTGGAGTGGATCGAACACTGAAGCTTTCTTT
-,TRBJ2-3,-,TRBV6-2/TRBV6-3,CASSLWTQGSDTQYF,TGTGCCAGCAGTTTATGGACACAAGGTTCAGATACGCAGTATTTT
TRBD1,TRBJ2-3,-,TRBV7-9,CASSWLETGGSADTQYF,TGTGCCAGCAGCTGGTTAGAGACAGGGGGCTCAGCAGATACGCAGTATTTT
-,TRBJ2-5,-,TRBV20-1,CSASLAAANQETQYF,TGCAGTGCTAGTTTGGCCGCAGCTAACCAAGAGACCCAGTACTTC
TRBD1,TRBJ2-7,-,TRBV29-1,CSVGETGNEQYF,TGCAGCGTTGGAGAGACAGGGAACGAGCAGTACTTC
-,TRBJ2-5,-,TRBV12-3/TRBV12-4,CASSLSRRGPQNEQYF,TGTGCCAGCAGTTTGTCCCGCCGGGGACCCCAAAATGAGCAGTACTTC
-,TRBJ2-2,-,TRBV5-1,CAGSLGVGNTGELFF,TGCGCCGGCAGCTTGGGCGTTGGGAACACCGGGGAGCTGTTTTTT
-,TRBJ2-6,-,TRBV7-3,CASSLKLTGANVLTF,TGTGCCAGCAGCTTAAAATTAACTGGGGCCAACGTCCTGACTTTC
-,TRBJ2-4,few,TRBV7-9,CASSLASGDAKNIQYF,TGTGCCAGCAGCTTAGCTTCAGGGGACGCCAAAAACATTCAGTACTTC
TRBD1,TRBJ1-1,few,TRBV4-3,CASSQDQGAPGTEAFF,TGCGCCAGCAGCCAAGATCAGGGGGCCCCGGGCACTGAAGCTTTCTTT
-,TRBJ1-2,many,TRBV12-3/TRBV12-4,CASSSGDGYTF,TGTGCCAGCAGCTCTGGGGATGGCTACACCTTC
-,TRBJ2-5,-,TRBV20-1,CSAFPGRGQETQYF,TGCAGTGCTTTTCCGGGACGGGGGCAAGAGACCCAGTACTTC
TRBD1,TRBJ2-1,-,TRBV18,CASSPSTGGSYNEQFF,TGTGCCAGCTCACCGAGCACAGGGGGCTCCTACAATGAGCAGTTCTTC
-,TRBJ1-1,-,TRBV6-1,CASSGATLNTEAFF,TGTGCCAGCAGCGGGGCGACACTAAACACTGAAGCTTTCTTT
-,TRBJ2-7,many,TRBV29-1,CSVEGQDYEQYF,TGCAGCGTTGAAGGGCAGGACTACGAGCAGTACTTC